This TCR beta chain comes out of a study of blood T cells in healthy people across ages. Using a J-beta primer mix together with a sample-barcoded 5' primer, a second PCR was run for about 6 to 12 cycles. Each CDR3 protein is one row after TCRdb ran MiXCR on the 5' RACE reads. The sample includes around 1,900,000 distinct CDR3 sequences, about 39% of them seen just once. The CDR3 is 17 residues long. The germline gives CDR1 SGHTA, CDR2 FQGNSA. Sequencing was done on a sample of blood. The source is a human donor in good health. This chain joins TRBV7-2 and TRBJ2-4, with D perhaps TRBD2 (6 bases). With the DNA end fitting TRBJ2-7 better, the J assignment may be wrong. The CDR3 spells CASSRNSSPGLGGEQYF. The CDR3 coding sequence is TGTGCCAGCAGCCGAAACTCATCTCCGGGTCTGGGGGGCGAGCAGTACTTC.